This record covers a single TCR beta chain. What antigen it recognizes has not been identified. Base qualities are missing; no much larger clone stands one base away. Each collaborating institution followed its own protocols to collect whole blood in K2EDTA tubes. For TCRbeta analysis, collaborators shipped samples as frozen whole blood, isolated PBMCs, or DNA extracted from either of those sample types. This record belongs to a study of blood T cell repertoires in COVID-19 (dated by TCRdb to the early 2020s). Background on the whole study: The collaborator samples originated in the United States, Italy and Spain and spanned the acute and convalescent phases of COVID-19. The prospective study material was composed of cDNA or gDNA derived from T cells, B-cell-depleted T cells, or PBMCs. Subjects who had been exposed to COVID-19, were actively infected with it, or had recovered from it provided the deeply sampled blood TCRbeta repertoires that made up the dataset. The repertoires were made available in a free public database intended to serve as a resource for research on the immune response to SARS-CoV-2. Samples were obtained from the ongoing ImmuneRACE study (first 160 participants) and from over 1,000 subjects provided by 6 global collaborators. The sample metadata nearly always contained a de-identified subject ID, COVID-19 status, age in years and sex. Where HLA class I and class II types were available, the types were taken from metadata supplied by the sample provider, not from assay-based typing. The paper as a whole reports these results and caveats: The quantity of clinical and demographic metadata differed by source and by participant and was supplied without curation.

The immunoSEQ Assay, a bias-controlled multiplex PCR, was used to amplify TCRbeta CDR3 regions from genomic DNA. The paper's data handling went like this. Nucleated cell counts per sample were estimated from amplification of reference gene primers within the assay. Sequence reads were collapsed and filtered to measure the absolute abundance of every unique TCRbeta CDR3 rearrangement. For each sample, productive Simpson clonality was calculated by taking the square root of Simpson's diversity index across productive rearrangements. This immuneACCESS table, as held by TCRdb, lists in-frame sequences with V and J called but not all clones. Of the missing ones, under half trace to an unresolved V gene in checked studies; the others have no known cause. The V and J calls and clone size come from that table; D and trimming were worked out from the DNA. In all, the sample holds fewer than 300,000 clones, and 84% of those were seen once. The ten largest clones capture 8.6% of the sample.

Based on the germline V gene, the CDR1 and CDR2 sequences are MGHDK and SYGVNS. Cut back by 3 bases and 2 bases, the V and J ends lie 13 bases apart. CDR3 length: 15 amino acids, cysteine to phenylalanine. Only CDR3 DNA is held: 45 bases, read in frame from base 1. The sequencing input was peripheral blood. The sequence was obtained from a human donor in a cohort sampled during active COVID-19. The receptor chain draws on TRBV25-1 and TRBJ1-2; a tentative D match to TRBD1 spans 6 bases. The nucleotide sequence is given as TGTGCCAGCAGTGATGGGCCCGGACAGAACTATGGCTACACCTTC. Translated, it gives CASSDGPGQNYGYTF.